This TCR beta chain is drawn from a study of cytomegalovirus exposure and HLA in healthy donors. PCR amplification relied on 60 Vbeta primers (plus 13 Jbeta primers). The protocol was immunoSEQ multiplex PCR, while the TCRdb copy is restricted to in-frame clones and leaves out a portion. The sample includes around 300,000 clones, around two thirds of them seen just once. Germline V gene sequence: CDR1 MNHNY, CDR2 SVGAGI (reference sequence). V lost 8 bases and J lost 2; bases outside the gene matches: 5. The CDR3 spans 14 residues. V is TRBV6-6 and J is TRBJ2-5; TRBD2 aligns across 10 bases. The source of this sequence is a female donor in good health and CMV-seronegative. Sequenced: PBMCs. The CDR3 sequence is CASSPSGRQETQYF. In DNA, the CDR3 is TGTGCCAGCTCGCCTAGCGGGAGACAAGAGACCCAGTACTTC.